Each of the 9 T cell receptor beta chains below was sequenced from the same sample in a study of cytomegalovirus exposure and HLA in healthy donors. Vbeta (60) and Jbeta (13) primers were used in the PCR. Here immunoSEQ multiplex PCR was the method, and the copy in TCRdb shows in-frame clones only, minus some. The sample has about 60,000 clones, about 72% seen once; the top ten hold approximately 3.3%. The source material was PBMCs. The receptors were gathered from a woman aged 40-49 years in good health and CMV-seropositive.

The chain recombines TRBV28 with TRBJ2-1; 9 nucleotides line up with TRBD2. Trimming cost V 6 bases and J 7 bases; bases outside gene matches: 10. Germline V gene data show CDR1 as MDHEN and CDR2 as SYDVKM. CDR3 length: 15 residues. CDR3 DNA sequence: TGTGCCAGCAGCCCCCCGCGGGGGGGGGTAAATGAGCAGTTCTTC. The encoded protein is CASSPPRGGVNEQFF.

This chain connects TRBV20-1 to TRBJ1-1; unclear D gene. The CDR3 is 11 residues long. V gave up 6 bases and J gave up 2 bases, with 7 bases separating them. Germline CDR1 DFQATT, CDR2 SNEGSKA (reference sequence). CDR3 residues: CSAFLNTEAFF. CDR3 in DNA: TGCAGTGCCTTCCTTAACACTGAAGCTTTCTTT.

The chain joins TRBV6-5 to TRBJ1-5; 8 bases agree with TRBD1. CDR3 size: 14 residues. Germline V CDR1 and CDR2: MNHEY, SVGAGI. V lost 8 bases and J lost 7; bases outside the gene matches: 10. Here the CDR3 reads CASGASGGWQPQHF. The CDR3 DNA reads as TGTGCCAGCGGGGCCTCAGGGGGCTGGCAGCCCCAGCATTTT.

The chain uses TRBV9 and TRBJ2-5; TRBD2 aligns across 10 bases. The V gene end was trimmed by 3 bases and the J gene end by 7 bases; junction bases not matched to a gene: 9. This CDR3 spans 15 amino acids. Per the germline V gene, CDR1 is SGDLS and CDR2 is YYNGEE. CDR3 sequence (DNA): TGTGCCAGCAGCGCCGGGACTAGCGAGAGGGGGACCCAGTACTTC. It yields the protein CASSAGTSERGTQYF.

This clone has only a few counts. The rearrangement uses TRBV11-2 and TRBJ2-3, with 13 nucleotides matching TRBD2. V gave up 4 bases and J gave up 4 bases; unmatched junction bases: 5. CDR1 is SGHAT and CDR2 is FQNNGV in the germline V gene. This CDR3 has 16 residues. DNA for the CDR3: TGTGCCAGCAGCTCCAGTACTAGCGGGGGGGCAGATACGCAGTATTTT. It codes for CASSSSTSGGADTQYF.

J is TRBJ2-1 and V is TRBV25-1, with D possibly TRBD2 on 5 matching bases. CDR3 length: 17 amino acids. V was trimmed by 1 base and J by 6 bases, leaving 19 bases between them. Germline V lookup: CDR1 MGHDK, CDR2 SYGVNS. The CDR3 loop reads CASSESSRGRGGNEQFF. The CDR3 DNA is TGTGCCAGCAGTGAATCCTCACGAGGGAGAGGAGGCAATGAGCAGTTCTTC.

The CDR3, as DNA: TGTGCCAGCAGCGGAGGGGTGCACAGGTCGGCCTCTGGGGCCAACGTCCTGACTTTC. Encoded protein: CASSGGVHRSASGANVLTF. V and J are TRBV7-2 and TRBJ2-6; maybe TRBD2 (6 bases). V lost 5 bases, J lost 0 bases, and 20 bases lay in between. In germline, CDR1 is SGHTA, CDR2 FQGNSA. There are 19 residues in the CDR3. The full variable domain, in which reference TRBV7-2 and TRBJ2-6 provide the parts outside the CDR3, is GAGVSQSPSNKVTEKGKDVELRCDPISGHTALYWYRQSLGQGLEFLIYFQGNSAPDKSGLPSDRFSAERTGGSVSTLTIQRTQQEDSAVYLCASSGGVHRSASGANVLTFGAGSRLTVL.

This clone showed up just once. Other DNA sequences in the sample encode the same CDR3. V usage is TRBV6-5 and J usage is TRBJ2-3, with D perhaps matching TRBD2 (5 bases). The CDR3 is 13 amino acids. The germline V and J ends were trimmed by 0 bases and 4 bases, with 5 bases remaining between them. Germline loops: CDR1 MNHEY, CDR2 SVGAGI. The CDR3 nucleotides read TGTGCCAGCAGTTACTCGCGGGCAGATACGCAGTATTTT. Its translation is CASSYSRADTQYF.

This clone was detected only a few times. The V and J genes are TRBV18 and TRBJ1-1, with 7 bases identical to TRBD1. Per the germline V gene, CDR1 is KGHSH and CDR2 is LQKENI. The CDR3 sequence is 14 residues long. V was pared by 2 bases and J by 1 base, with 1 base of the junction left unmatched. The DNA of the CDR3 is TGTGCCAGCTCACCAGGGGACAGGAACACTGAAGCTTTCTTT. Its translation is CASSPGDRNTEAFF.